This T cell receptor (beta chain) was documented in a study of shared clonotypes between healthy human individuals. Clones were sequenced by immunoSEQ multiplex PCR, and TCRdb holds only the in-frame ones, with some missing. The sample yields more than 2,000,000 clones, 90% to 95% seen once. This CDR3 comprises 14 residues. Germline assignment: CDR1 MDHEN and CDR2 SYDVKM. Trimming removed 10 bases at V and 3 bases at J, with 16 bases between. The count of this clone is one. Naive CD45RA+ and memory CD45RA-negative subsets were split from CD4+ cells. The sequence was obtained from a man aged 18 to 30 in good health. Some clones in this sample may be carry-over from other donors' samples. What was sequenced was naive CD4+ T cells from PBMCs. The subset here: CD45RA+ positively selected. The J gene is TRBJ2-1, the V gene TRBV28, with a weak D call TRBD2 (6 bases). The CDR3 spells CATAGLLNYNEQFF. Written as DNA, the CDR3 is TGTGCCACCGCGGGACTTCTGAACTACAATGAGCAGTTCTTC.